This is a list of T cell receptor beta chains from one sample in a study of shared clonotypes between healthy human individuals. Method: immunoSEQ multiplex PCR; TCRdb's copy keeps in-frame clones and lacks some. The sample lists roughly 1,500,000 clones; around 98% were seen once. The sample comprised naive CD4+ T cells sorted from blood. The receptors were sampled from a man aged 25-45 years in good health. CDR3s leave out the opening cysteine and the closing phenylalanine or tryptophan. Each record gives: J gene, D gene, V gene, CDR3 protein. The D gene is left open where the match is weak.

J: TRBJ2-5; D: -; V: TRBV7-7; CDR3: ASSSLPTETQY
J: TRBJ2-5; D: -; V: TRBV7-9; CDR3: ASSVNRGGFSQY
J: TRBJ1-3; D: -; V: TRBV6-1; CDR3: ASSESLGPSSGNTIY
J: TRBJ2-1; D: TRBD2; V: TRBV2; CDR3: ASCMIAGVGYNEQF
J: TRBJ1-1; D: -; V: TRBV19; CDR3: ASSPRAGNTEAF
J: TRBJ2-7; D: -; V: TRBV28; CDR3: ASYGRRYEQY
J: TRBJ2-5; D: -; V: TRBV5-8; CDR3: ASSLVGGETQY
J: TRBJ2-3; D: -; V: TRBV11-2; CDR3: ASSLGYTQY
J: TRBJ2-2; D: TRBD2; V: TRBV7-9; CDR3: ASSRLAGPNTGELF
J: TRBJ2-5; D: -; V: TRBV11-2; CDR3: ASRPRPRVSPKY
J: TRBJ1-1; D: -; V: TRBV7-9; CDR3: ASSPYRSNTEAF
J: TRBJ2-1; D: -; V: TRBV6-6; CDR3: ASTLRGNEQF
J: TRBJ2-5; D: TRBD1; V: TRBV7-9; CDR3: ASSFRGETQY
J: TRBJ2-1; D: -; V: TRBV27; CDR3: ASRLGPGTYNEQF
J: TRBJ2-7; D: -; V: TRBV5-1; CDR3: ASSLPDIYEQY
J: TRBJ1-5; D: -; V: TRBV21-1; CDR3: ASSKAGGQPQH
J: TRBJ1-2; D: TRBD1; V: TRBV5-4; CDR3: ASSTWTGRVYGYT
J: TRBJ2-7; D: -; V: TRBV5-1; CDR3: ASSLDGALSYEQY
J: TRBJ1-1; D: -; V: TRBV5-1; CDR3: ASRRTENTEAF
J: TRBJ2-1; D: -; V: TRBV5-4; CDR3: ASSFPQGEYVEQF
J: TRBJ2-3; D: -; V: TRBV27; CDR3: ASAPAVWDTQY
J: TRBJ1-4; D: TRBD1; V: TRBV5-1; CDR3: ASSYRGDSEKLF
J: TRBJ2-3; D: TRBD2; V: TRBV11-2; CDR3: ASSFSVAGGGTDTQY
J: TRBJ1-5; D: TRBD1; V: TRBV25-1; CDR3: ASSDAGDRGRGQPQH
J: TRBJ2-3; D: TRBD1; V: TRBV5-4; CDR3: ASSSTRTGRDTQY
J: TRBJ1-2; D: TRBD1; V: TRBV28; CDR3: ASSLTGQGYGYT
J: TRBJ2-1; D: TRBD2; V: TRBV19; CDR3: ASSSGSYEQF
J: TRBJ2-7; D: -; V: TRBV6-1; CDR3: ATSTRANYEQY
J: TRBJ2-3; D: TRBD2; V: TRBV4-2; CDR3: ASSQELAGDTQY
J: TRBJ2-7; D: -; V: TRBV18; CDR3: ASSPAGSYEQY
J: TRBJ1-2; D: TRBD1; V: TRBV18; CDR3: ASSQSLGDSDGYT
J: TRBJ2-7; D: -; V: TRBV5-1; CDR3: ASSLGDETYEQY
J: TRBJ2-2; D: -; V: TRBV6-4; CDR3: ASSDKNTGELF
J: -; D: TRBD2; V: TRBV19; CDR3: ASRKGLESYNEQF
J: TRBJ2-2; D: TRBD2; V: TRBV4-3; CDR3: ASSRGLAGVPGELF
J: TRBJ2-7; D: -; V: TRBV10-1; CDR3: ASSESGRVYEQY
J: TRBJ2-3; D: TRBD1; V: TRBV2; CDR3: ASAGQGTDTQY
J: TRBJ2-3; D: -; V: TRBV7-2; CDR3: ASSLQSSDTQY
J: TRBJ1-1; D: -; V: TRBV29-1; CDR3: SVEGTVNTEAF
J: TRBJ2-5; D: -; V: TRBV18; CDR3: ASSPPSSSETQY
J: TRBJ2-3; D: -; V: TRBV7-9; CDR3: ASSSRDISTDTQY
J: TRBJ2-6; D: -; V: TRBV9; CDR3: ASSVGAPGANVLT
J: TRBJ2-5; D: -; V: TRBV7-2; CDR3: ASSLTGGGYQETQY
J: TRBJ2-1; D: TRBD1; V: TRBV7-9; CDR3: ASSLALGTGGNEQF
J: TRBJ1-1; D: -; V: TRBV7-9; CDR3: ASSPSGTMNTEAF
J: TRBJ2-3; D: -; V: TRBV18; CDR3: ASSPLGQVGDTQY
J: TRBJ1-5; D: -; V: TRBV28; CDR3: ASSLGGAQPQH
J: TRBJ2-2; D: TRBD2; V: TRBV9; CDR3: ASSVQAGGQSGELF
J: TRBJ2-5; D: TRBD2; V: TRBV28; CDR3: ASSTPLGSSGSHETQY
J: TRBJ2-1; D: TRBD2; V: TRBV4-1; CDR3: ASSQDRGTSLNNEQF
J: TRBJ1-1; D: -; V: TRBV5-6; CDR3: ASSAYTGTEAF
J: TRBJ2-7; D: TRBD2; V: TRBV29-1; CDR3: SVALAGEGRHEQY
J: TRBJ1-5; D: TRBD1; V: TRBV29-1; CDR3: SVVTGGGLNQPQH
J: TRBJ2-4; D: -; V: TRBV10-2; CDR3: ASRRVGTDIQY
J: TRBJ2-7; D: TRBD2; V: TRBV5-1; CDR3: ASSYGLAGVSNYEQY
J: TRBJ2-1; D: -; V: TRBV27; CDR3: ASSQPVLQRYNEQF
J: TRBJ1-4; D: -; V: TRBV5-1; CDR3: ASSLGQPNEKLF
J: TRBJ2-2; D: -; V: TRBV6-6; CDR3: ASTYGYGELF
J: TRBJ2-7; D: TRBD1; V: TRBV14; CDR3: ASSQEGWHRDSVIYEQY